The clone carrying this T cell receptor beta chain appeared many times. The antigen remains unidentified. A modified ARM-PCR protocol with three rounds of nested PCR amplified TCRbeta. MiXCR, applied by TCRdb to the multiplex PCR reads, yields one record per CDR3 protein. The table records 68,000 or so distinct CDR3 sequences, around 60% of them present only once. The template was RNA from unsorted bulk tissue. Between August and November 2014, newly diagnosed, chemotherapy-naive lung cancer patients underwent thoracic surgery in China. The data are from a study of tumor and adjacent non-tumor tissue in lung cancer. Study-wide context: The patients, roughly 9 men and four to six women, were about 30 to 76 with stage I to III disease.

Study-wide results and limits: Compared with tumor, normal lung showed significantly lower TCR diversity.

This CDR3 is 13 amino acids long. CDR1 is MDHEN, CDR2 SYDVKM, per germline. V was shortened by 6 bases and J by 11 bases, with 17 bases between the two germline ends. The J gene is TRBJ1-5, the V gene TRBV28; D perhaps matches TRBD1 (5 bases). The specimen sequenced was lung tumor tissue. The receptor's source is a man in his fifties or sixties with non-small cell lung cancer. CDR3 in DNA: TGTGCCAGCAGATCCGACAGAACCGGGGCCCAGCATTTT. Translating gives CASRSDRTGAQHF.